This TCR beta chain came from a study of metastatic and nonmetastatic thyroid tumors. General study findings and limits: TCR beta diversity was reportedly significantly higher in malignant thyroid tumors than benign nodules, in blood and tumor.

Comments on this clone: What it recognizes is unknown.

Thyroid surgery was performed in patients who had received no treatment beforehand. In the source study's methods: Variation in CDR3 across clinicopathological groups served as the basis for constructing a distant-metastasis classifier in papillary thyroid cancer. MiXCR was used by TCRdb to re-call the PCR reads. The authors' filters were not applied to this entry. The table has some 14,000 clones, under 25% seen once. The sample was blood. This sequence was found in a female donor with papillary thyroid cancer or a benign thyroid nodule (not recorded which). Some clones in this sample may be carry-over from other donors' samples.

The CDR3 sequence: CASIPLVGRFGANVLTF. The DNA for the CDR3 is TGTGCCAGCATTCCCTTAGTGGGGCGGTTCGGGGCCAACGTCCTGACTTTC. This chain links TRBV12-3 or TRBV12-4 with TRBJ2-6; TRBD1 might be the D (5 bases). The CDR3 covers 17 residues. The V end lost 7 bases, the J end lost 4 bases, and 20 bases lay between the germline ends.